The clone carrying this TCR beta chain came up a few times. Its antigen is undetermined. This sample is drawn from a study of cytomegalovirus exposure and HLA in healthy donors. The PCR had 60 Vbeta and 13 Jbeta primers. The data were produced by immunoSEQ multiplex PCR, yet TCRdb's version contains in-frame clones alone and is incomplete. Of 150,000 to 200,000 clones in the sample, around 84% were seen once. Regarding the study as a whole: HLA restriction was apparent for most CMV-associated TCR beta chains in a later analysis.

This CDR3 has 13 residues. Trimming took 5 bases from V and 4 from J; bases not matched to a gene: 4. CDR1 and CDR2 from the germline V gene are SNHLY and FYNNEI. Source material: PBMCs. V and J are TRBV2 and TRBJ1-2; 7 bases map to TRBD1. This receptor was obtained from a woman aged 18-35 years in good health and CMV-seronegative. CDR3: CASSYRGSYGYTF. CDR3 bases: TGTGCCAGCAGTTACAGGGGAAGCTATGGCTACACCTTC. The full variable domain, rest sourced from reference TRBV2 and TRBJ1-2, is EPEVTQTPSHQVTQMGQEVILRCVPISNHLYFYWYRQILGQKVEFLVSFYNNEISEKSEIFDDQFSVERPDGSNFTLKIRSTKLEDSAMYFCASSYRGSYGYTFGSGTRLTVV.